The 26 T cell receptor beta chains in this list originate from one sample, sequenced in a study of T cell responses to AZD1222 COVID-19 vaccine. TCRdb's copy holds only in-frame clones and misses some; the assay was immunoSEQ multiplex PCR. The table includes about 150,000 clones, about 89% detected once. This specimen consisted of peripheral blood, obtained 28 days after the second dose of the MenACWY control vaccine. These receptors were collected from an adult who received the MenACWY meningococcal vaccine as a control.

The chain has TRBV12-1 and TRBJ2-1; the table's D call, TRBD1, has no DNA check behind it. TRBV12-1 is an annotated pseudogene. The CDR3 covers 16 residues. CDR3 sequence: CASSLGQGSTYNEQFF. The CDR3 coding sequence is TGTGCCAGCAGCCTCGGACAGGGCAGCACCTACAATGAGCAGTTCTTC.

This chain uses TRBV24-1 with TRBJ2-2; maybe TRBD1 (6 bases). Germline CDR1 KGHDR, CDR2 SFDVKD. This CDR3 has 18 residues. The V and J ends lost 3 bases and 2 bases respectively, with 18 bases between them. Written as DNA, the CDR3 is TGTGCCACCAGTGATCCCGCCCCCGGGACACTTAACACCGGGGAGCTGTTTTTT. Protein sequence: CATSDPAPGTLNTGELFF.

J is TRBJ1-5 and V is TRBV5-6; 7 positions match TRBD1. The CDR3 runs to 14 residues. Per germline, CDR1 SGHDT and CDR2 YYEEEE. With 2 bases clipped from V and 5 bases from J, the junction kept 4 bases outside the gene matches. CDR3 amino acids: CASSLGGYDQPQHF. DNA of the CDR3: TGTGCCAGCAGCTTAGGGGGCTATGATCAGCCCCAGCATTTT.

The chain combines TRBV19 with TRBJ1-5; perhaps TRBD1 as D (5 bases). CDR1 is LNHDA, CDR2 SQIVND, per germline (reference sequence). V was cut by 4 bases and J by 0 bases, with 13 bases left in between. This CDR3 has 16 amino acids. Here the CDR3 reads CASSRMAGYSNQPQHF. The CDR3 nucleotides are TGTGCCAGTAGTAGAATGGCAGGGTATAGCAATCAGCCCCAGCATTTT.

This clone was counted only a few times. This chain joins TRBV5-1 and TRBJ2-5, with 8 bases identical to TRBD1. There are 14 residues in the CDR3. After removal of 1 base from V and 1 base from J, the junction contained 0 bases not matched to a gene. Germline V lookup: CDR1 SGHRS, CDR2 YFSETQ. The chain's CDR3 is CASSLTGGQETQYF. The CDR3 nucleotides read TGCGCCAGCAGCTTGACAGGGGGCCAAGAGACCCAGTACTTC.

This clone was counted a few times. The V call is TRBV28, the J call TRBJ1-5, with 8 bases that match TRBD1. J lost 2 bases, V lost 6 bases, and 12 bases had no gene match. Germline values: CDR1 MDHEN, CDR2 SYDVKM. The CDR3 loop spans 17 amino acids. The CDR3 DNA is TGTGCCAGCAGAGACCATAGGACAGGGTCGGGCAATCAGCCCCAGCATTTT. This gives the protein CASRDHRTGSGNQPQHF.

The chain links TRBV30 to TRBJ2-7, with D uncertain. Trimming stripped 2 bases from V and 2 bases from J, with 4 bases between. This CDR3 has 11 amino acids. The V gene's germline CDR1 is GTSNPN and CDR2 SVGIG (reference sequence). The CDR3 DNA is TGTGCCTGGAGTCCAGCCTACGAGCAGTACTTC. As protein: CAWSPAYEQYF.

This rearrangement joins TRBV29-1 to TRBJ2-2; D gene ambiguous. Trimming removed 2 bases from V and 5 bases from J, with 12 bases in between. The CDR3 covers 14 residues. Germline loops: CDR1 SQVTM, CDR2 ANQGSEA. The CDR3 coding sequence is TGCAGCGTTGAATTACAGTTCGGGACCGGGGAGCTGTTTTTT. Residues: CSVELQFGTGELFF.

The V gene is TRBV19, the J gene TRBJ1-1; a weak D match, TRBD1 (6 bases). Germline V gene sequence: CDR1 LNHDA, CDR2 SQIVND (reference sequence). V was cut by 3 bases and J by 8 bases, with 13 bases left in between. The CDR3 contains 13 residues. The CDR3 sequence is CASSMAGASEAFF. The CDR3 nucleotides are TGTGCCAGTAGTATGGCGGGGGCCTCAGAAGCTTTCTTT.

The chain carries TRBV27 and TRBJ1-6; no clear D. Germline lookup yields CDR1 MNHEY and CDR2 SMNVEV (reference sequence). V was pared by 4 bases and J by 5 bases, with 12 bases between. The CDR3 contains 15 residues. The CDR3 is CASSYIAMDNSPLHF. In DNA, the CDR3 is TGTGCCAGCAGTTACATAGCTATGGATAATTCACCCCTCCACTTT.

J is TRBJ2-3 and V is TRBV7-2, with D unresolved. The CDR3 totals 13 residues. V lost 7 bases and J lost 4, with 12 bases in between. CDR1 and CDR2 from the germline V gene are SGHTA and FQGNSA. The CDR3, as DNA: TGTGCCAGCACCGAACTCGCTCCAGATACGCAGTATTTT. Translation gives CASTELAPDTQYF. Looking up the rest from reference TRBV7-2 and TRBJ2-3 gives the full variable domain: GAGVSQSPSNKVTEKGKDVELRCDPISGHTALYWYRQSLGQGLEFLIYFQGNSAPDKSGLPSDRFSAERTGGSVSTLTIQRTQQEDSAVYLCASTELAPDTQYFGPGTRLTVL.

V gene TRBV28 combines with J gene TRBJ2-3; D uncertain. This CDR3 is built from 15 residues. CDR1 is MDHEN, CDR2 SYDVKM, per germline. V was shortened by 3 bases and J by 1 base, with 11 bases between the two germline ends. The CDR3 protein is CASSLSDVGTDTQYF. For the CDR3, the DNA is TGTGCCAGCAGTTTGTCGGATGTGGGCACAGATACGCAGTATTTT.

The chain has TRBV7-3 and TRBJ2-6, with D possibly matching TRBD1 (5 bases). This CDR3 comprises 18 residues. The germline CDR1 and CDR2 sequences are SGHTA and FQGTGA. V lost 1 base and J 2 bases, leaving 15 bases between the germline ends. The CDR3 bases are TGTGCCAGCAGCTTAAATACAGGTCTAGGCGCTGGGGCCAACGTCCTGACTTTC. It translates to CASSLNTGLGAGANVLTF.

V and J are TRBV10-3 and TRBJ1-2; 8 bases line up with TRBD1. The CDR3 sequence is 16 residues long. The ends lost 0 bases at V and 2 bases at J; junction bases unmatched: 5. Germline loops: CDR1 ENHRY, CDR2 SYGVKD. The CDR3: CAISESTGVGNYGYTF. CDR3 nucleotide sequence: TGTGCCATCAGTGAGTCGACAGGGGTTGGGAACTATGGCTACACCTTC.

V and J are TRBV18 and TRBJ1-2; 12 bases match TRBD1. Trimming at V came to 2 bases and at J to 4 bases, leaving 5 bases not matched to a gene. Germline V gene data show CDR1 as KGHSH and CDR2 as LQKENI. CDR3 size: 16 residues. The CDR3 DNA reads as TGTGCCAGCTCACCAACCGGGACAGGGGGCAGCTATGGCTACACCTTC. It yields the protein CASSPTGTGGSYGYTF.

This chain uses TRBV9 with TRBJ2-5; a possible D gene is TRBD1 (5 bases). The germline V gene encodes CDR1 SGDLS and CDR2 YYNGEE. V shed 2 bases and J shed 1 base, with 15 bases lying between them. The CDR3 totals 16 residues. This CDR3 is CASSVHPNRGQETQYF. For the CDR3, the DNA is TGTGCCAGCAGCGTCCACCCCAATAGGGGCCAAGAGACCCAGTACTTC. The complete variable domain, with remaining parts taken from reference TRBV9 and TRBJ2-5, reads DSGVTQTPKHLITATGQRVTLRCSPRSGDLSVYWYQQSLDQGLQFLIQYYNGEERAKGNILERFSAQQFPDLHSELNLSSLELGDSALYFCASSVHPNRGQETQYFGPGTRLLVL.

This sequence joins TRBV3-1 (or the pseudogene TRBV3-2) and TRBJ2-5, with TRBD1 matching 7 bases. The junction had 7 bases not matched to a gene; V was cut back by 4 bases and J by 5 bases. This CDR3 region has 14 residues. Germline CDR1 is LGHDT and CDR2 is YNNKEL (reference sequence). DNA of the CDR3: TGTGCCAGCAGCCCGAGGGGGCTTTGGGAGACCCAGTACTTC. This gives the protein CASSPRGLWETQYF.

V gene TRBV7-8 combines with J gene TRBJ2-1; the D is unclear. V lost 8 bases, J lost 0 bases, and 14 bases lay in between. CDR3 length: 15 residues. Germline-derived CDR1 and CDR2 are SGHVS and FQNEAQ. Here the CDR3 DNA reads TGTGCCAGCTGCCCCCTTGCTAGCTCCTACAATGAGCAGTTCTTC. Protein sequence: CASCPLASSYNEQFF.

Written as DNA, the CDR3 is TGTGCCAGCTCACTCTATACCGGACAGGGCGATGAAAAACTGTTTTTT. Translation gives CASSLYTGQGDEKLFF. This chain uses TRBV18 with TRBJ1-4; 8 bases match TRBD1. J lost 6 bases, V lost 4 bases, and 10 bases had no gene match. Germline CDR1 reads KGHSH; CDR2 reads LQKENI. The CDR3 sequence is 16 residues long.

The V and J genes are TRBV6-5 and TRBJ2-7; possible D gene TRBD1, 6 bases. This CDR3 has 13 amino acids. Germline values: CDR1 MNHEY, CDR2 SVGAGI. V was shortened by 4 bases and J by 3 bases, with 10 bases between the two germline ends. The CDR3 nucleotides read TGTGCCAGCAGTTCTCAGGGGAACTACGAGCAGTACTTC. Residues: CASSSQGNYEQYF.

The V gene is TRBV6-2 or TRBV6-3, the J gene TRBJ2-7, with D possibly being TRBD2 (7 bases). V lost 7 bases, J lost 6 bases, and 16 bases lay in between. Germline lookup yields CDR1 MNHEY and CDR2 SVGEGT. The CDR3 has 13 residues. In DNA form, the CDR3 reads TGTGCCAGCACCCCGAGGGGGGGGGCCGAGCAGTACTTC. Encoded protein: CASTPRGGAEQYF.

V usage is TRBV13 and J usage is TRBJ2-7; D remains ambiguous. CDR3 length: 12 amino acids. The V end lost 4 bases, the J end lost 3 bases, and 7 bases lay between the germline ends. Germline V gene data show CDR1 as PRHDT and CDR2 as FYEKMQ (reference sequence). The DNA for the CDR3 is TGTGCCAGCAGCTCACCTATCTACGAGCAGTACTTC. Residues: CASSSPIYEQYF.

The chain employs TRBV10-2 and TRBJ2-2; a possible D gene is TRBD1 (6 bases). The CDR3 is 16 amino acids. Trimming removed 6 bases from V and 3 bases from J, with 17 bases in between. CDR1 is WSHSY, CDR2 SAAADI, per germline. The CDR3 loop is CASRGPGHKYTGELFF. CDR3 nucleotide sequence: TGCGCCAGCAGGGGCCCGGGACACAAATACACCGGGGAGCTGTTTTTT.

CDR3 nucleotide sequence: TGCAGCGTTGTGGTACAGAACTATGGCTACACCTTC. This translates into CSVVVQNYGYTF. This chain links TRBV29-1 with TRBJ1-2; D is unclear. V lost 4 bases, J lost 2 bases, and 8 bases lay in between. CDR3 length: 12 residues. The germline CDR1 and CDR2 sequences are SQVTM and ANQGSEA.

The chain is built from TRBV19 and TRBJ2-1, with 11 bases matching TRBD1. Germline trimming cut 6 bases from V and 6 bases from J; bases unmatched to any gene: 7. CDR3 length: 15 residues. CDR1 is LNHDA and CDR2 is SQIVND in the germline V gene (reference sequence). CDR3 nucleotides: TGTGCCAGTAGATTGTGGGACAGGGGGTTCAATGAGCAGTTCTTC. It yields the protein CASRLWDRGFNEQFF.

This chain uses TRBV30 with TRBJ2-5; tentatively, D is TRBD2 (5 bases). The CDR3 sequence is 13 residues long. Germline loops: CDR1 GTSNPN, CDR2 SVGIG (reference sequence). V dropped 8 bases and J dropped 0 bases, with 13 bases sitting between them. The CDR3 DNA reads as TGTGCCGAAAAGCGGCCCAACCAAGAGACCCAGTACTTC. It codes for CAEKRPNQETQYF.